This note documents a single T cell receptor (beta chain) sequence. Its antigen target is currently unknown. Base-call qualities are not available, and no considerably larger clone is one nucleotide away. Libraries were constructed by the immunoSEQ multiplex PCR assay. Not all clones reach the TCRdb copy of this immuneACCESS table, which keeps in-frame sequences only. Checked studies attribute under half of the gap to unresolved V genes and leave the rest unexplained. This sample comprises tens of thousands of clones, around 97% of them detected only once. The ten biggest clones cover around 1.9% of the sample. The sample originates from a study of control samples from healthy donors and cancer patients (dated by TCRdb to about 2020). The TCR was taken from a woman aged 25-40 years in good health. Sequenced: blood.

The DNA sequence is as follows: TGTGCCAGCAGTCCCGGCCCCCTTTACAATGAGCAGTTCTTC. This gives the protein CASSPGPLYNEQFF. The chain joins TRBV28 to TRBJ2-1; the D gene is unclear. Between the V and J ends, shortened by 5 bases and 4 bases respectively, the junction contains 12 bases. The CDR3 runs 14 amino acids, cysteine and phenylalanine included. The DNA shown is the 42-base CDR3, in frame from base 1. From the germline V gene, CDR1 is MDHEN and CDR2 is SYDVKM.